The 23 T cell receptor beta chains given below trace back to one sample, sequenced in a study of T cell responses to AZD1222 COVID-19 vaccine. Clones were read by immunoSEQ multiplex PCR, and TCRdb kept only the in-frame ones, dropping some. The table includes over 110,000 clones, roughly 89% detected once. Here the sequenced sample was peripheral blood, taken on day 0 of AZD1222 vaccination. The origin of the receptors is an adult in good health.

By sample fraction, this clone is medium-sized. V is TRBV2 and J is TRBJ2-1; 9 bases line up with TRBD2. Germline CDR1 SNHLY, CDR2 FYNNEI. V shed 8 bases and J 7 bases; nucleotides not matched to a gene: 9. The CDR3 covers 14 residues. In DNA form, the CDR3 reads TGTGCCAGCGATACTTTAGCGGGAGCGAATGAGCAGTTCTTC. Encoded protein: CASDTLAGANEQFF.

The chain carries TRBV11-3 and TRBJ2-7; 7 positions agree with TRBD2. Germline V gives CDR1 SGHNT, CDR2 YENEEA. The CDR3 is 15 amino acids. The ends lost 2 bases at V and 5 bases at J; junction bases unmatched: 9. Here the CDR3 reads CASSLPRGGINEQYF. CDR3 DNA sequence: TGTGCCAGCAGCTTACCCCGGGGAGGGATTAACGAGCAGTACTTC.

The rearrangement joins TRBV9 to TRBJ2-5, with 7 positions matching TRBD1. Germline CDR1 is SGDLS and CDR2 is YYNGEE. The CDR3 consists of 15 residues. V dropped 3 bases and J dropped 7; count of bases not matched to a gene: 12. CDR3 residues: CASSARDSGSGTQYF. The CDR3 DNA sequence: TGTGCCAGCAGCGCCCGGGACAGCGGCTCGGGGACCCAGTACTTC.

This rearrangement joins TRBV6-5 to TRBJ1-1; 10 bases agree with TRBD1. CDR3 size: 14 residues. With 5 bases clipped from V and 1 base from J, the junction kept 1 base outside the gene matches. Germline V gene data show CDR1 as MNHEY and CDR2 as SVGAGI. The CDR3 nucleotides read TGTGCCAGCAGTAGGGACAGGGGGAACACTGAAGCTTTCTTT. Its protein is CASSRDRGNTEAFF.

CDR3 region: CASSLDAGATVNEQFF. The CDR3 coding sequence is TGTGCCAGCAGCTTAGATGCAGGAGCAACTGTCAATGAGCAGTTCTTC. V gene TRBV11-3 combines with J gene TRBJ2-1; no definite D call. Germline V gene data show CDR1 as SGHNT and CDR2 as YENEEA. The CDR3 consists of 16 residues. V lost 0 bases to trimming and J lost 6 bases, with 15 bases between them. Supplemented by reference TRBV11-3 and TRBJ2-1, the full variable domain reads EAGVVQSPRYKIIEKKQPVAFWCNPISGHNTLYWYLQNLGQGPELLIRYENEEAVDDSQLPKDRFSAERLKGVDSTLKIQPAELGDSAVYLCASSLDAGATVNEQFFGPGTRLTVL.

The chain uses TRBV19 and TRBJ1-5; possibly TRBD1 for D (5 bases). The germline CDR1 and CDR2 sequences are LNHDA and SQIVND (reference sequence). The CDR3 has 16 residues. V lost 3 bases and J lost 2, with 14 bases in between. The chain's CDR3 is CASSMRRGRGNQPQHF. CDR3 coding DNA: TGTGCCAGTAGTATGCGAAGGGGTCGCGGCAATCAGCCCCAGCATTTT. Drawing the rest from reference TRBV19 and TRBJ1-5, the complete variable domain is DGGITQSPKYLFRKEGQNVTLSCEQNLNHDAMYWYRQDPGQGLRLIYYSQIVNDFQKGDIAEGYSVSREKKESFPLTVTSAQKNPTAFYLCASSMRRGRGNQPQHFGDGTRLSIL.

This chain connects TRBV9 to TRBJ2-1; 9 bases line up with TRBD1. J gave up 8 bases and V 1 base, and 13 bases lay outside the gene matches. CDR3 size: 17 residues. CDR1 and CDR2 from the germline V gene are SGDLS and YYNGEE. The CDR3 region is CASSVYRTGVLLDEQFF. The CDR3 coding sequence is TGTGCCAGCAGCGTATATAGGACAGGGGTCCTGTTGGATGAGCAGTTCTTC.

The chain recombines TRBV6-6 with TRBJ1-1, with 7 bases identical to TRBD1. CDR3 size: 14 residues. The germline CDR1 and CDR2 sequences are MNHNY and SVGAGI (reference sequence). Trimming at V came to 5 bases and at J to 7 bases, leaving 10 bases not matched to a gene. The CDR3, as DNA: TGTGCCAGCAGTCCTGGACAGGTCCGAGGTGAAGCTTTCTTT. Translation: CASSPGQVRGEAFF.

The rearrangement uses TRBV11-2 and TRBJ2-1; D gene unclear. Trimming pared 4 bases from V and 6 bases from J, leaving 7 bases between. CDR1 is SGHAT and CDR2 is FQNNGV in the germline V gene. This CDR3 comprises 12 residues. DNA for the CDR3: TGTGCCAGCAGCTATTTCATCAATGAGCAGTTCTTC. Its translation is CASSYFINEQFF.

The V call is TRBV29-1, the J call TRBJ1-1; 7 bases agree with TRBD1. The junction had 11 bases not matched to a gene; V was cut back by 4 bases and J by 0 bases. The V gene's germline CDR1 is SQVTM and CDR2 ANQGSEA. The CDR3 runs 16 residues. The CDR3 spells CSVAQRQGLMNTEAFF. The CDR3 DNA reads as TGCAGCGTTGCGCAACGACAGGGCCTAATGAACACTGAAGCTTTCTTT.

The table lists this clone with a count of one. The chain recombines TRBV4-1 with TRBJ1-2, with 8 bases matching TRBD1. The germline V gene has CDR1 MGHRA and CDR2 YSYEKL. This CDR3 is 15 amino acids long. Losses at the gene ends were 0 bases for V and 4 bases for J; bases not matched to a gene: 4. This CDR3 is CASSQDGGQVYGYTF. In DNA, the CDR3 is TGCGCCAGCAGCCAAGATGGGGGACAGGTCTATGGCTACACCTTC.

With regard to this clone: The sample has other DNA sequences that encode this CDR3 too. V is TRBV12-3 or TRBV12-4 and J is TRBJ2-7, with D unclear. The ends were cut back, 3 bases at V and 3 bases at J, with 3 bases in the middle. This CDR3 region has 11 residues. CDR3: CASSLGYEQYF. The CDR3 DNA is TGTGCCAGCAGTTTGGGCTACGAGCAGTACTTC.

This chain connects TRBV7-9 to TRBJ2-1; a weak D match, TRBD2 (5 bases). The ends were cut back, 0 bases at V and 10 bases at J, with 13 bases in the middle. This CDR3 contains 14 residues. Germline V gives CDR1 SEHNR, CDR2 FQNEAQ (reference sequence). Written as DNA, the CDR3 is TGTGCCAGCAGCTTAGCGGGAGTTTTATGGGAGCAGTTCTTC. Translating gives CASSLAGVLWEQFF.

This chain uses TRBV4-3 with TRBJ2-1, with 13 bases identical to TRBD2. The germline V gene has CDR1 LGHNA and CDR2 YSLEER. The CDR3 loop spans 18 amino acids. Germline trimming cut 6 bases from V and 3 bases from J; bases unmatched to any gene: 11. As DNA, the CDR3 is TGCGCCAGCAGTGCTTTTGGGACTAGCGGGACATTCTACAATGAGCAGTTCTTC. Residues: CASSAFGTSGTFYNEQFF.

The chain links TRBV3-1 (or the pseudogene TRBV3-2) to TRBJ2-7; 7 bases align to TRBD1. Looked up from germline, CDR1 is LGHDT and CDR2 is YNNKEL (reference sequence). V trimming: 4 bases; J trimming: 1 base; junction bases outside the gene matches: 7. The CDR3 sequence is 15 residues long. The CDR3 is CASSRGQVRSYEQYF. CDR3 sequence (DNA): TGTGCCAGCAGCCGTGGACAGGTCAGGTCCTACGAGCAGTACTTC.

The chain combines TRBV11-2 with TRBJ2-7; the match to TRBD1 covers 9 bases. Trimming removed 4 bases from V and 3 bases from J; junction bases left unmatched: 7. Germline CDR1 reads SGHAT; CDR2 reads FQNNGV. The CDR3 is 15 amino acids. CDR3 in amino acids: CASSSTGTGLYEQYF. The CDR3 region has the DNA TGTGCCAGCAGCTCAACCGGGACAGGGCTCTACGAGCAGTACTTC. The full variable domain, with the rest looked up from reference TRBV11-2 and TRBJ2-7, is EAGVAQSPRYKIIEKRQSVAFWCNPISGHATLYWYQQILGQGPKLLIQFQNNGVVDDSQLPKDRFSAERLKGVDSTLKIQPAKLEDSAVYLCASSSTGTGLYEQYFGPGTRLTVT.

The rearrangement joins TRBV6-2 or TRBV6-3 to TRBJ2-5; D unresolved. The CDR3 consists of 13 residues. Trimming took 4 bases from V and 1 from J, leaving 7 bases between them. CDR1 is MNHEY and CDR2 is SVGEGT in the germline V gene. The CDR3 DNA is TGTGCCAGCAGTTCGGAACTCCAAGAGACCCAGTACTTC. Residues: CASSSELQETQYF.

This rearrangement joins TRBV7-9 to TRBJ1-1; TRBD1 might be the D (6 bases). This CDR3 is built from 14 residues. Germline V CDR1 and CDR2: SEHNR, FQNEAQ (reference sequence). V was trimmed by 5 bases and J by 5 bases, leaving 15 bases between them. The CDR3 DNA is TGTGCCAGCAGCCCAACGAACAGGGAAACTGAAGCTTTCTTT. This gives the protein CASSPTNRETEAFF.

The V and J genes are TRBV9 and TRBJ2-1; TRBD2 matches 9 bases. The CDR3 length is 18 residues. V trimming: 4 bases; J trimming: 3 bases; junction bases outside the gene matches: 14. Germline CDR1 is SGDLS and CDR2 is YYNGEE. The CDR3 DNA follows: TGTGCCAGCAGCACACCCTGGGGGGCTAGCGGGAACTACAATGAGCAGTTCTTC. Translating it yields CASSTPWGASGNYNEQFF.

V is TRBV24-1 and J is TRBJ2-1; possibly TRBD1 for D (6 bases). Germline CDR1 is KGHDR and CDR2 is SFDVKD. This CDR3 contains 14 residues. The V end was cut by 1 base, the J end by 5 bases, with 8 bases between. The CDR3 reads CATSDFRTDNEQFF. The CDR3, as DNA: TGTGCCACCAGTGATTTCCGGACAGACAATGAGCAGTTCTTC.

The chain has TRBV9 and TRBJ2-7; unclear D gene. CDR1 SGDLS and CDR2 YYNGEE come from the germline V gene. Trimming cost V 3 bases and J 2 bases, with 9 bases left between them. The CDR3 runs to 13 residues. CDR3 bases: TGTGCCAGCAGCGAGTTTCCGGCCTACGAGCAGTACTTC. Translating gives CASSEFPAYEQYF.

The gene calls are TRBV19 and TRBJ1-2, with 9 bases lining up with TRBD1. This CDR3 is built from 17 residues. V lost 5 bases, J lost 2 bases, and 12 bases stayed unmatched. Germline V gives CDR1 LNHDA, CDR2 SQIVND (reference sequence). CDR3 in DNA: TGTGCCAGTAGTTTGAATGGCGGGACAGGGAAAAACTATGGCTACACCTTC. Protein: CASSLNGGTGKNYGYTF.

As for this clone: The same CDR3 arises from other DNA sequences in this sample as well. DNA for the CDR3: TGTGCCAGCAGCCTCGGGACAGGCGGCTACGAGCAGTACTTC. This sequence encodes CASSLGTGGYEQYF. This chain connects TRBV28 to TRBJ2-7, with 8 bases identical to TRBD1. J was trimmed by 3 bases and V by 6 bases; bases with no gene match: 7. The CDR3 runs 14 residues. CDR1 is MDHEN and CDR2 is SYDVKM in the germline V gene. The entire variable domain, with the rest obtained from reference TRBV28 and TRBJ2-7, is as follows: DVKVTQSSRYLVKRTGEKVFLECVQDMDHENMFWYRQDPGLGLRLIYFSYDVKMKEKGDIPEGYSVSREKKERFSLILESASTNQTSMYLCASSLGTGGYEQYFGPGTRLTVT.